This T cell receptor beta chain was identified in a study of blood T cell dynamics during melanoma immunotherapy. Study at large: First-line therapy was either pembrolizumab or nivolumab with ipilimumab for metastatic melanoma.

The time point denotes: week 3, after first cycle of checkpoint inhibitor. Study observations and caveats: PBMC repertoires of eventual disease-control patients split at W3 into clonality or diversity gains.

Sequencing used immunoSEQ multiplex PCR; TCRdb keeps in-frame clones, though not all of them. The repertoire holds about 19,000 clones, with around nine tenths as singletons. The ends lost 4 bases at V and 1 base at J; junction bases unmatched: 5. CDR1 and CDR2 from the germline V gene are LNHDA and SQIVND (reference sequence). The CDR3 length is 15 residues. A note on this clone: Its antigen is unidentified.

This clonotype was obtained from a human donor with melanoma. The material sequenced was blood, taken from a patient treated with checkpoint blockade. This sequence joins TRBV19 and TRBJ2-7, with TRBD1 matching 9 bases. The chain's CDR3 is CASSRGQGISYEQYF. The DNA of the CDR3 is TGTGCCAGTAGTAGGGGACAGGGCATATCCTACGAGCAGTACTTC.